The 8 T cell receptor beta chains below all came from one sample that was sequenced in a study of blood T cell repertoires in COVID-19 (dated by TCRdb to 2020 to 2021). Receptors were amplified or captured by the immunoSEQ multiplex PCR assay. As stored in TCRdb, this immuneACCESS dataset retains in-frame rearrangements with V and J assigned. A fraction of the clones does not appear; measured against another copy, unresolved V genes explain less than half of the discrepancy, and the remainder lacks a known reason. The sample table holds some 400,000 clones, of which more than 75% were seen once. The ten largest clonotypes hold 2.3% of the sample. Source material: peripheral blood. These receptors originate from an older woman with COVID-19, enrolled during active disease.

The rearrangement joins TRBV19 to TRBJ1-1; TRBD1 is a possible D gene (5 bases). The germline V gene has CDR1 LNHDA and CDR2 SQIVND (reference sequence). The V and J ends lost 10 bases and 9 bases respectively, with 18 bases between them. This CDR3 comprises 12 residues. CDR3 nucleotide sequence: TGTGCCACCCCGGGCCAGGGAGGGAAAGCTTTCTTT. Translating gives CATPGQGGKAFF.

The chain combines TRBV11-2 with TRBJ2-3; 9 bases align to TRBD1. Looked up from germline, CDR1 is SGHAT and CDR2 is FQNNGV. V gave up 7 bases and J gave up 3 bases; unmatched junction bases: 5. This CDR3 is 14 amino acids long. The CDR3 DNA reads as TGTGCCAGCACCCTGACAGGGGGGACAGATACGCAGTATTTT. Protein: CASTLTGGTDTQYF.

The chain uses TRBV4-1 and TRBJ2-7, with D hard to call. CDR3 length: 11 residues. The V gene lost 3 bases and the J gene lost 6 bases, with 6 bases spanning the gap. Germline V gene sequence: CDR1 MGHRA, CDR2 YSYEKL. In nucleotides, the CDR3 is TGCGCCAGCAGCCAGAGAGCCGAGCAGTACTTC. Its protein is CASSQRAEQYF.

The V gene is TRBV18, the J gene TRBJ2-7, with 9 bases lining up with TRBD1. CDR3 size: 15 residues. The J segment lost 2 bases and the V segment lost 2 bases, leaving 4 bases of the junction unmatched. Germline-derived CDR1 and CDR2 are KGHSH and LQKENI. The CDR3 region is CASSPAGTGTYEQYF. CDR3 sequence (DNA): TGTGCCAGCTCACCAGCGGGGACAGGGACCTACGAGCAGTACTTC. Full variable domain (missing parts from reference TRBV18 and TRBJ2-7): NAGVMQNPRHLVRRRGQEARLRCSPMKGHSHVYWYRQLPEEGLKFMVYLQKENIIDESGMPKERFSAEFPKEGPSILRIQQVVRGDSAAYFCASSPAGTGTYEQYFGPGTRLTVT.

This chain uses TRBV27 with TRBJ2-3; TRBD2 matches 11 bases. This CDR3 comprises 19 residues. Germline V gene lookup returns CDR1 MNHEY and CDR2 SMNVEV (reference sequence). J gave up 5 bases and V 0 bases, and 13 bases lay outside the gene matches. The CDR3 sequence: CASSLSPRSSGGTVDTQYF. CDR3 DNA: TGTGCCAGCAGTTTATCCCCTCGCTCTAGCGGGGGGACGGTAGATACGCAGTATTTT.

This clone was seen at least ten times. The chain joins TRBV11-2 to TRBJ1-3, with TRBD1 identical over 7 bases. CDR3 length: 13 residues. V trimming: 11 bases; J trimming: 2 bases; junction bases outside the gene matches: 6. Germline loops: CDR1 SGHAT, CDR2 FQNNGV. This chain's CDR3 is CAGRQGAGNTIYF. CDR3 coding DNA: TGTGCCGGCCGACAGGGTGCTGGAAACACCATATATTTT.

This chain uses TRBV2 with TRBJ2-3; TRBD1 matches 9 bases. The CDR3 is made up of 16 amino acids. V shed 6 bases, J shed 5 bases, and the junction held 12 bases outside the gene matches. CDR1 and CDR2 from the germline V gene are SNHLY and FYNNEI. CDR3 sequence (DNA): TGTGCCAGCAGCGACGCATGGGGACAGGGAGGAGATACGCAGTATTTT. Its protein product is CASSDAWGQGGDTQYF.

The chain employs TRBV7-9 and TRBJ2-5; D gene uncertain. Per the germline V gene, CDR1 is SEHNR and CDR2 is FQNEAQ (reference sequence). V lost 5 bases, J lost 5 bases, and 9 bases lay in between. This CDR3 has 12 residues. The CDR3, as DNA: TGTGCCAGCAGCCTTTCTGGCGAGACCCAGTACTTC. Protein: CASSLSGETQYF.